This T cell receptor (beta chain) stems from a study of low-dose radiotherapy and immunotherapy resistance in tumors (dated by TCRdb to the early 2020s). A note on the overall study: Cohort 1 received 0.5 Gy per fraction every 2 weeks, with a prescribed total PTV dose of 6.5 Gy. For Cohort 2, the dose was 1 Gy per fraction given every two weeks, adding up to 13 Gy in total across 26 weeks. Patients were given nivolumab as a 240 mg flat dose every two weeks and ipilimumab at 1 mg/kg every six weeks, with both drugs delivered intravenously. Every two weeks, patients got intravenous cyclophosphamide at 200 mg/m2, given one day ahead of each radiation and immunotherapy administration. Starting on cycle 1 day 1, patients took 300 mg of aspirin by mouth once a day for four cycles. Randomization of trial participants into treatment groups was not performed. Eight patients were included in the translational analysis: three from the first dose cohort and the first five from the second dose cohort.

The time point tag for this specimen amounts to: after trial treatment. The treatment or condition label for this specimen denotes: LDRT plus nivolumab, ipilimumab, low-dose cyclophosphamide and aspirin (RACIN trial). The donors came from RACIN, which was a single-arm phase I dose-escalation trial that paired nivolumab and ipilimumab with aspirin, low-dose cyclophosphamide and low-dose radiotherapy. To be eligible, a patient needed to have an advanced solid tumor that was TIL-negative. This clonotype was detected many times. There is no known antigen for this receptor. The record has no base qualities; no much larger clone is one base away. For CDR1 and CDR2, the germline V gene lists KGHSH and LQKENI. The CDR3 goes from the cysteine to the phenylalanine over 13 residues. Only CDR3 DNA remains: 39 bases, in frame from the first base. Trimming takes 2 bases from V and 2 bases from J, and the germline ends sit 6 bases apart.

The instrument was an Illumina HiSeq 2500. To make first-strand cDNA, Superscript III was used along with a set of TRAV- and TRBV-specific primers so that both the TCRalpha and TCRbeta chains were covered. TCRs were amplified with Phusion for roughly 20 PCR cycles using a constant-region primer together with the adapter attached to the V primers. The MessageAmp II aRNA Amplification Kit was used to amplify the isolated mRNA, with in vitro transcription run for over 15 hours at 37 degrees C. The Dynabeads mRNA DIRECT Purification Kit was used to isolate mRNA for TCR sequencing. A second approximately 25-cycle Phusion PCR added indexed Illumina adapters, and products were purified with AMPure XP beads. Concerning the study's data processing: Using custom Perl scripts, TCR sequences encoding the same protein were pooled, out-of-frame sequences were removed, and the abundance of each clonotype was computed. The analysis excluded TCR sequences that were supported by just one read. Shannon entropy, Gini index, clonality, richness, and the frequency of TCRs shared between repertoires were included as repertoire metrics. TCRdb reran the public reads through fastp at Q25 and MiXCR, keeping productive beta chains. One record per CDR3 amino acid sequence lists the most common genes and DNA. These V and J calls rely on TCRdb rather than the paper's analysis. The sample table contains approximately 84,000 distinct CDR3 sequences; only one count was recorded for about a sixth of them. The top ten clonotypes cover approximately 1.5% of the sample.

The input for sequencing was PBMCs, taken after low-dose radiotherapy plus immunotherapy. The source is a male donor with prostate cancer. The chain joins TRBV18 to TRBJ2-5; the D gene cannot be resolved reliably. The CDR3 is CASSPLQQETQYF. The DNA sequence is TGTGCCAGCTCACCATTACAGCAAGAGACCCAGTACTTC.